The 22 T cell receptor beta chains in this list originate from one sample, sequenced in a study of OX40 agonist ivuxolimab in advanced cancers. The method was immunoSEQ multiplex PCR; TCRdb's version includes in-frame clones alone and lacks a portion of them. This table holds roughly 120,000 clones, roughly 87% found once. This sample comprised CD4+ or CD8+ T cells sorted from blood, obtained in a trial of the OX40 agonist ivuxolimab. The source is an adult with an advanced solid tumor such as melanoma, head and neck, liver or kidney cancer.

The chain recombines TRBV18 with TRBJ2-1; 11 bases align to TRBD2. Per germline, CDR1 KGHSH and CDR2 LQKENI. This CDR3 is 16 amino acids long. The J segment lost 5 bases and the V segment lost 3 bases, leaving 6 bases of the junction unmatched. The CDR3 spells CASSPTLAGGHNEQFF. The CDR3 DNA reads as TGTGCCAGCTCACCTACCCTAGCGGGAGGTCACAATGAGCAGTTCTTC.

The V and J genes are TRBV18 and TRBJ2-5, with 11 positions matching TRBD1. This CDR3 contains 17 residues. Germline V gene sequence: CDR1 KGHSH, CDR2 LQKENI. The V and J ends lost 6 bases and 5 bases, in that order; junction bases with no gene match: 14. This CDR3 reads CASSYAVGQGAKETQYF. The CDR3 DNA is TGTGCCAGCTCGTACGCCGTTGGACAGGGGGCGAAGGAGACCCAGTACTTC.

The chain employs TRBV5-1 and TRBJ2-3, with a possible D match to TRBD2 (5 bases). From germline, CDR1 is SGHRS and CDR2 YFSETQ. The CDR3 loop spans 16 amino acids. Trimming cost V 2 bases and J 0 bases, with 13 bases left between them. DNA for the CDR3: TGCGCCAGCAGCTTTGGGAGTCTTACTAGCACAGATACGCAGTATTTT. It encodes CASSFGSLTSTDTQYF.

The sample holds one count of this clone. In DNA form, the CDR3 reads TGTGCCAGCAGCGTGGGGCCTACCTTGAACACTGAAGCTTTCTTT. This translates into CASSVGPTLNTEAFF. The chain uses TRBV7-6 and TRBJ1-1; TRBD1 is a possible D gene (5 bases). CDR3 size: 15 residues. Germline-derived CDR1 and CDR2 are SGHVS and FNYEAQ. V lost 5 bases and J 0 bases, leaving 13 bases between the germline ends.

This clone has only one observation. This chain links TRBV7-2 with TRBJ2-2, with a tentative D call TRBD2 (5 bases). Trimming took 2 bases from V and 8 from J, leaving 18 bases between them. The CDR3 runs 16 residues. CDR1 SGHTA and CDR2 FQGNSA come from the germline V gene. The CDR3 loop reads CASSLSSLASSGELFF. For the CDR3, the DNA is TGTGCCAGCAGCTTATCTTCACTTGCTAGCTCAGGGGAGCTGTTTTTT. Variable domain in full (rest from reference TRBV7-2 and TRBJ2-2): GAGVSQSPSNKVTEKGKDVELRCDPISGHTALYWYRQSLGQGLEFLIYFQGNSAPDKSGLPSDRFSAERTGGSVSTLTIQRTQQEDSAVYLCASSLSSLASSGELFFGEGSRLTVL.

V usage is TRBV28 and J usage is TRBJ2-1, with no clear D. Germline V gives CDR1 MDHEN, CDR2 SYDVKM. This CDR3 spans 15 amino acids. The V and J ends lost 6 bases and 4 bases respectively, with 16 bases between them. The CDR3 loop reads CASRTTAPPYNEQFF. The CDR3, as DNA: TGTGCCAGCAGAACTACCGCACCCCCTTACAATGAGCAGTTCTTC.

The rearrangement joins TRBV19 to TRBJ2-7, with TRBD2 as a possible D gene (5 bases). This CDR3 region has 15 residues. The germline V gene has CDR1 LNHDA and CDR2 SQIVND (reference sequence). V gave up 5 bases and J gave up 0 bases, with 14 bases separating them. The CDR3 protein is CASSPPGKSSYEQYF. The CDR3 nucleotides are TGTGCCAGTAGTCCCCCGGGGAAGAGCTCCTACGAGCAGTACTTC.

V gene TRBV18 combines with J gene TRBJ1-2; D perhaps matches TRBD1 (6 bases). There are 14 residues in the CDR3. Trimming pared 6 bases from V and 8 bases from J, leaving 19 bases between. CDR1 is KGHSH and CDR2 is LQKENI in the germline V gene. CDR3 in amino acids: CASSLGGAEGGYTF. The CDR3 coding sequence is TGTGCCAGCTCCCTCGGGGGCGCCGAGGGAGGCTACACCTTC.

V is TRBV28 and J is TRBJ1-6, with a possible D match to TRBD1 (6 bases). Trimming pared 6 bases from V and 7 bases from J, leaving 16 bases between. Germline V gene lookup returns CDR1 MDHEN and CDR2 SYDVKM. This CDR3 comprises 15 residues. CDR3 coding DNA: TGTGCCAGCAGCGGGGGCCAGGGATTCAATTCACCCCTCCACTTT. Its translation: CASSGGQGFNSPLHF.

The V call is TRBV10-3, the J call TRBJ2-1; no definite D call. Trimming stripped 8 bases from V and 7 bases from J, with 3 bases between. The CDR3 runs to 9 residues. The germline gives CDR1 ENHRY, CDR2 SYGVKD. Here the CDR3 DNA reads TGTGCCATCGGGAATGAGCAGTTCTTC. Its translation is CAIGNEQFF.

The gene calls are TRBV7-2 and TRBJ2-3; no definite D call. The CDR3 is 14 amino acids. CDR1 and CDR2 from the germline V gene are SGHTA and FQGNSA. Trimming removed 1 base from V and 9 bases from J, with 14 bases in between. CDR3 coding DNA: TGTGCCAGCAGCTTAGTAGGGCGCTTCAGGACGCAGTATTTT. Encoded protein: CASSLVGRFRTQYF.

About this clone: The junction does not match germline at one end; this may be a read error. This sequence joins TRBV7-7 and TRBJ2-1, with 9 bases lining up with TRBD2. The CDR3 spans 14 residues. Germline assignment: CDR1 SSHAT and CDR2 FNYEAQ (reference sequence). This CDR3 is CASSLAGAYNEQFF. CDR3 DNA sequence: TGTGCTAGCAGCTTAGCGGGGGCTTACAATGAGCAGTTCTTC.

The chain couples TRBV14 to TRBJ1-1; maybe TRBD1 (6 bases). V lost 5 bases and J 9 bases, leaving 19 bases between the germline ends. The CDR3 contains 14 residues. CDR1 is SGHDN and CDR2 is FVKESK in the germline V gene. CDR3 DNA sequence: TGTGCCAGCAGCTTACGGAGGGGGGGAGAAAAAGCTTTCTTT. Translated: CASSLRRGGEKAFF.

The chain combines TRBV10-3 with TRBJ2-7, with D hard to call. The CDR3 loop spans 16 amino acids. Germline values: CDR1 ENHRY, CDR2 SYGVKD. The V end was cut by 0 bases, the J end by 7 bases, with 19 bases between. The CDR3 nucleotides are TGTGCCATCAGTGAGTCGACCCCCCCAGATCTACGGGAGCAGTACTTC. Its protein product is CAISESTPPDLREQYF.

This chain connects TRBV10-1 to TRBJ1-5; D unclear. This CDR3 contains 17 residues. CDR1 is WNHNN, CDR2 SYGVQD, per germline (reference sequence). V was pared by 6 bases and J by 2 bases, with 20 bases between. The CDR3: CASSPPGRARCNQPQHF. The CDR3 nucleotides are TGCGCCAGCAGCCCCCCGGGGAGGGCTAGGTGCAATCAGCCCCAGCATTTT.

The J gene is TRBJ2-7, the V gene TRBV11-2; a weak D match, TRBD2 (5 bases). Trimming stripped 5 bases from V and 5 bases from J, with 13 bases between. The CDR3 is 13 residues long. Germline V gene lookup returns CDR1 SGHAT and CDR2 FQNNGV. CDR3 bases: TGTGCCAGCAGCACCGACTTGGAGGACGAGCAGTACTTC. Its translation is CASSTDLEDEQYF.

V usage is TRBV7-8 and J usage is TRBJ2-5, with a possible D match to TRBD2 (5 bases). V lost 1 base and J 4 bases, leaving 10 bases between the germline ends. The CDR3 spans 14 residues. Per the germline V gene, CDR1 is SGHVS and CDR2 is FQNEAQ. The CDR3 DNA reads TGTGCCAGCAGCTTAGGACAACGGGGAGAGACCCAGTACTTC. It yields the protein CASSLGQRGETQYF.

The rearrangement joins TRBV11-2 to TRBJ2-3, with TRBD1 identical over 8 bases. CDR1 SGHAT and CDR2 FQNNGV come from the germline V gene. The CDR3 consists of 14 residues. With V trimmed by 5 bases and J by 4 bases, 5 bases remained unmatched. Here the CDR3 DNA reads TGTGCCAGCAGCATCAGGGGGCGCGCAGATACGCAGTATTTT. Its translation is CASSIRGRADTQYF.

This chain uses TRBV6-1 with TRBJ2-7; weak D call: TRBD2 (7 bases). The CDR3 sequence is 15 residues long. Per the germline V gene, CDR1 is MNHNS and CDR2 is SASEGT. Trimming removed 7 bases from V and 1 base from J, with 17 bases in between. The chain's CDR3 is CASTRFRGASYEQYF. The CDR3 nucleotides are TGTGCCAGCACCCGTTTTCGGGGGGCTTCCTACGAGCAGTACTTC.

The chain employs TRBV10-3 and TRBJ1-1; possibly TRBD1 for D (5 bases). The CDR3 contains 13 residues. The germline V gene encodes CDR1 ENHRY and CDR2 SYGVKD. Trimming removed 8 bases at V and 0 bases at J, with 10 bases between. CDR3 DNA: TGTGCCATCCGGGCAGGGATGAACACTGAAGCTTTCTTT. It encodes CAIRAGMNTEAFF.

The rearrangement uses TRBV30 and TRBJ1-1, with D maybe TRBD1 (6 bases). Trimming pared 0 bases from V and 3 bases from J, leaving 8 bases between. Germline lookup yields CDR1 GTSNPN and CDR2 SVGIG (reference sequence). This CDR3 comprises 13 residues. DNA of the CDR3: TGTGCCTGGAGTGTAGGGGGACACACTGAAGCTTTCTTT. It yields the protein CAWSVGGHTEAFF.

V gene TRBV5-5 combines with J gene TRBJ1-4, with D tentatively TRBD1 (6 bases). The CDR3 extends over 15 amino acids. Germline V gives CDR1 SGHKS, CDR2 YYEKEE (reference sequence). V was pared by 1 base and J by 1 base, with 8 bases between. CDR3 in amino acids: CASSLSRGTNEKLFF. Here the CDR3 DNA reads TGTGCCAGCAGCTTGAGCAGGGGAACTAATGAAAAACTGTTTTTT.